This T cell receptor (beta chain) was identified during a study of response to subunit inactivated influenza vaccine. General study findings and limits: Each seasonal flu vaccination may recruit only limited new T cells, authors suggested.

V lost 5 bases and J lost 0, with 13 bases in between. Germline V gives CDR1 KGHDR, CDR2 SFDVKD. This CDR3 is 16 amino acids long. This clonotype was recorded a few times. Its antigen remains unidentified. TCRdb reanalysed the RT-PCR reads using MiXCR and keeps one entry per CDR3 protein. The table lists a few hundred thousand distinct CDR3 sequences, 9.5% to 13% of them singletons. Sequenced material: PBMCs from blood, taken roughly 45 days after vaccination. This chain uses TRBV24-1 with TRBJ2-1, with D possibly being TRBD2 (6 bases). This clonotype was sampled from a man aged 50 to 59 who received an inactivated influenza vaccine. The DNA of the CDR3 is TGTGCCACCAGTGGCGGGACCGCTGTCTCCTACAATGAGCAGTTCTTC. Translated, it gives CATSGGTAVSYNEQFF.